This T cell receptor beta chain was sequenced in a study of T cell responses to AZD1222 COVID-19 vaccine. Study-wide results and caveats: Reportedly, nearly half the spike-specific TCRs target unmutated variant regions.

Assay used: immunoSEQ multiplex PCR; TCRdb lists only in-frame clones, some missing. The sample lists nearly 110,000 clones, around 90% seen once, with around 20% in the top ten. On this clone itself: Antigen: not known.

Germline V gene sequence: CDR1 SGHDN, CDR2 FVKESK. The germline V and J ends were trimmed by 2 bases and 5 bases, with 9 bases remaining between them. The CDR3 loop spans 14 amino acids. The J gene is TRBJ1-4, the V gene TRBV14; possible D gene TRBD1, 5 bases. The material sequenced was peripheral blood, taken on day 0 of AZD1222 vaccination. This clonotype originated in an adult in good health. The CDR3 DNA sequence: TGTGCCAGCAGCCAATGGGGCCCCAATGAAAAACTGTTTTTT. This codes for CASSQWGPNEKLFF.